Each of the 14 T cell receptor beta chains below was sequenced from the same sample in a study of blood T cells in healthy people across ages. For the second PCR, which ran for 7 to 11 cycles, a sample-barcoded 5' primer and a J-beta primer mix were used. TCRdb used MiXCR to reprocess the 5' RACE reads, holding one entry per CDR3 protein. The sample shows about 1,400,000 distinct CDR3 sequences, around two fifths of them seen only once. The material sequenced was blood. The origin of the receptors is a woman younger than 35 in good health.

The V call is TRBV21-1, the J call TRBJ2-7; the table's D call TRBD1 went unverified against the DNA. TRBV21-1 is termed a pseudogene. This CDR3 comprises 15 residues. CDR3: CASIIQRADAYEQYF. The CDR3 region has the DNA TGTGCCAGCATCATCCAAAGGGCGGACGCCTACGAGCAATACTTC.

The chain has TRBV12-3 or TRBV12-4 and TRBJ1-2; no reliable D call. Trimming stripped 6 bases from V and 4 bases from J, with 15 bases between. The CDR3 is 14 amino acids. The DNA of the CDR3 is TGTGCCAGCAGGGATGTAGGCGGGAGCTATGGCTACACCTTC. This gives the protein CASRDVGGSYGYTF.

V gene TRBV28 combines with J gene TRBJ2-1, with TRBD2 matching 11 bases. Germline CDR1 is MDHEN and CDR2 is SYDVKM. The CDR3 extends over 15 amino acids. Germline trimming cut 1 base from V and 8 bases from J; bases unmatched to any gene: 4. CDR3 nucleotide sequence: TGTGCCAGCAGTTTATTAGCGGGGGGGCCTGATGAGCAGTTCTTC. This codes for CASSLLAGGPDEQFF. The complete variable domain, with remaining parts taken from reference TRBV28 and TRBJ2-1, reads DVKVTQSSRYLVKRTGEKVFLECVQDMDHENMFWYRQDPGLGLRLIYFSYDVKMKEKGDIPEGYSVSREKKERFSLILESASTNQTSMYLCASSLLAGGPDEQFFGPGTRLTVL.

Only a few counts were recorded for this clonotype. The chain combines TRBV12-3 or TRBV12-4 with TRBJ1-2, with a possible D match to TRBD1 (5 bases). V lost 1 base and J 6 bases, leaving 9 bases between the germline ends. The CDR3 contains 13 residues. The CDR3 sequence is CASSLVRVNGYTF. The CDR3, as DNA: TGTGCCAGCAGTTTAGTCAGGGTTAATGGCTACACCTTC.

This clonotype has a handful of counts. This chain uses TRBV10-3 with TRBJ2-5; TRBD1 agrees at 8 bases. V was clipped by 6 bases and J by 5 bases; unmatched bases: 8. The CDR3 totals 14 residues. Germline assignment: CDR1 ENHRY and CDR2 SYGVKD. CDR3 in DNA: TGTGCCATCAGACCCACCGACAGGGGTGAGACCCAGTACTTC. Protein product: CAIRPTDRGETQYF.

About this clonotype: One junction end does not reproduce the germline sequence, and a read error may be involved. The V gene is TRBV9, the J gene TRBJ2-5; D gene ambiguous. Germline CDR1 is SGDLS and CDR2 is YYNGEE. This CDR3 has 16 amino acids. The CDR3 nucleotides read TGTGCCAGCAGCGTAGCGTCAGGTTCTTATCAAGAGGCCCAGTACTTC. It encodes CASSVASGSYQEAQYF.

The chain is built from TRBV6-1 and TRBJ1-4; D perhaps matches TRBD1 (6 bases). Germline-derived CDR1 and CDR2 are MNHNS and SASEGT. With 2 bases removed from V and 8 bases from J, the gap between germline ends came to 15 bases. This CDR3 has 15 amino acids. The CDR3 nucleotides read TGTGCCAGCAGTGAACCCCCACAGGGCGGAGAAAAACTGTTTTTT. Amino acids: CASSEPPQGGEKLFF.

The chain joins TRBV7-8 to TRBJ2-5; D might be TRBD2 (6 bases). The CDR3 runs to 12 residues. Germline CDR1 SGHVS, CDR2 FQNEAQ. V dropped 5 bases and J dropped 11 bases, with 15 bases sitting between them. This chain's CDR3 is CASSPLTGVQYF. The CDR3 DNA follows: TGTGCCAGCAGCCCCCTTACGGGAGTACAGTACTTC. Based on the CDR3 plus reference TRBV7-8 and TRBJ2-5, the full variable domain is GAGVSQSPRYKVAKRGQDVALRCDPISGHVSLFWYQQALGQGPEFLTYFQNEAQLDKSGLPSDRFFAERPEGSVSTLKIQRTQQEDSAVYLCASSPLTGVQYFGPGTRLLVL.

The CDR3: CSVPRGQGYGYTF. In nucleotides, the CDR3 is TGCAGCGTCCCCAGGGGGCAGGGCTATGGCTACACCTTC. The chain uses TRBV29-1 and TRBJ1-2, with TRBD1 matching 8 bases. Trimming removed 6 bases from V and 4 bases from J; junction bases left unmatched: 7. The CDR3 totals 13 residues. The germline gives CDR1 SQVTM, CDR2 ANQGSEA.

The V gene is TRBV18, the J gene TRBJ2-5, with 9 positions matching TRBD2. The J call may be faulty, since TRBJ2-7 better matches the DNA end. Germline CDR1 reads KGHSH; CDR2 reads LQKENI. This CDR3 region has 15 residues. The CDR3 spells CASSLLAGVSSEQYF. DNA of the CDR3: TGTGCCAGCTCACTTTTAGCGGGAGTGTCGTCCGAGCAGTACTTC.

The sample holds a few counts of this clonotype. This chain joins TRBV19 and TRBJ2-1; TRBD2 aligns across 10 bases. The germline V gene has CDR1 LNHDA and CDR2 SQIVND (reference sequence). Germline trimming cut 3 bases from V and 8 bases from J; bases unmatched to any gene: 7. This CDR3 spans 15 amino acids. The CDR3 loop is CASSISAGGPHEQFF. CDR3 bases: TGTGCCAGTAGTATCTCAGCGGGAGGGCCCCATGAGCAGTTCTTC.

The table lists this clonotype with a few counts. CDR3: CASSSGTRSYNEQYF. CDR3 in DNA: TGTGCCAGCAGCTCCGGGACTAGGTCGTACAATGAGCAGTACTTC. J is TRBJ2-5 and V is TRBV2, with 8 bases matching TRBD2. The V and J ends lost 6 bases and 11 bases, in that order; junction bases with no gene match: 17. This CDR3 comprises 15 residues. The germline CDR1 and CDR2 sequences are SNHLY and FYNNEI.

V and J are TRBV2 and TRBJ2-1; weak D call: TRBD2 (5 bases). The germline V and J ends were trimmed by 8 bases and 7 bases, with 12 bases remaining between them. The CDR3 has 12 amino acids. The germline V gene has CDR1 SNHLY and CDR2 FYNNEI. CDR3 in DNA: TGTGCCAGCCGAGAGAGAGGGAATGAGCAGTTCTTC. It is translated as CASRERGNEQFF.

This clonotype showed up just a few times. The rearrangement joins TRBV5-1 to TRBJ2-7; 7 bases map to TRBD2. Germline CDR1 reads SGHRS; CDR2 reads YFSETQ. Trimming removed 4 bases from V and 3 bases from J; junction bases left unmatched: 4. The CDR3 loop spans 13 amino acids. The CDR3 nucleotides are TGCGCCAGCAGCCTGTGGGGGGGCTACGAGCAGTACTTC. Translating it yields CASSLWGGYEQYF.